Each of the 3 T cell receptor beta chains below was sequenced from the same sample in a study of technical replicates of blood from several donors (dated by TCRdb to about 2017). Receptor libraries were prepared by the immunoSEQ multiplex PCR assay. Sourced from immuneACCESS, this table was stored by TCRdb with only in-frame sequences that have V and J called. A share of the clones is absent; for the studies checked, an unresolved V gene accounts for under half, and the remainder has no known explanation. The sample table lists approximately 65,000 clones, around 86% of them with a count of one. The ten largest clones represent about 4.8% of the sample. The specimen was PBMCs. Receptor source: a human donor in good health. Some clones in this sample may be carry-over from other donors' samples.

This clone was recorded a few times. The V call is TRBV7-7, the J call TRBJ2-5; 14 nucleotides agree with TRBD2. This CDR3 region has 15 residues. Trimming cost V 4 bases and J 8 bases; bases outside gene matches: 6. Germline CDR1 SSHAT, CDR2 FNYEAQ (reference sequence). The CDR3 region has the DNA TGTGCCAGCAGCTCGGGACTAGCGGGGGCAGGAACCCAGTACTTC. It encodes CASSSGLAGAGTQYF.

The chain recombines TRBV27 with TRBJ1-1, with a possible D match to TRBD1 (5 bases). CDR1 MNHEY and CDR2 SMNVEV come from the germline V gene (reference sequence). The CDR3 totals 16 residues. Trimming stripped 2 bases from V and 2 bases from J, with 15 bases between. The CDR3 bases are TGTGCCAGCAGTTTACGCGCCAGGGCGGAAAACACTGAAGCTTTCTTT. Protein product: CASSLRARAENTEAFF.

The V and J genes are TRBV5-1 and TRBJ1-2; no reliable D call. This CDR3 is built from 14 residues. V was shortened by 4 bases and J by 3 bases, with 13 bases between the two germline ends. Germline CDR1 reads SGHRS; CDR2 reads YFSETQ. CDR3 amino acids: CASSPRGIDYGYTF. CDR3 bases: TGCGCCAGCAGCCCTCGCGGGATAGACTATGGCTACACCTTC.